One and the same sample provided the 17 T cell receptor beta chains below, sequenced in a study of T cells in localized non-small cell lung cancer. Assay used: immunoSEQ multiplex PCR; TCRdb lists only in-frame clones, some missing. The table shows 25,000 to 35,000 clones, with about 88% occurring only once. This material consisted of peripheral blood, taken before any cancer treatment. The receptors originated from a female donor aged 60 or older with stage III squamous cell lung carcinoma.

The table lists this clone with a count of one. The chain couples TRBV7-3 to TRBJ1-5; D not resolved. The ends were cut back, 4 bases at V and 4 bases at J, with 8 bases in the middle. This CDR3 spans 13 amino acids. CDR1 is SGHTA, CDR2 FQGTGA, per germline. CDR3 DNA sequence: TGTGCCAGCAGCTACGGGCGTAATCAGCCCCAGCATTTT. Protein: CASSYGRNQPQHF.

The CDR3 region is CASSAGGTNEKLFF. CDR3 bases: TGTGCCAGTAGTGCGGGGGGAACTAATGAAAAACTGTTTTTT. The rearrangement links TRBV19 to TRBJ1-4; D is possibly TRBD1 (5 bases). Trimming removed 5 bases from V and 1 base from J, with 8 bases in between. Germline assignment: CDR1 LNHDA and CDR2 SQIVND (reference sequence). The CDR3 spans 14 residues.

The chain employs TRBV19 and TRBJ1-5; a possible D gene is TRBD1 (5 bases). The CDR3 has 14 amino acids. Trimming removed 3 bases from V and 7 bases from J, with 13 bases in between. CDR1 LNHDA and CDR2 SQIVND come from the germline V gene (reference sequence). The CDR3 DNA is TGTGCCAGTAGTATTGGGGCCGGAAAGCAGCCCCAGCATTTT. It yields the protein CASSIGAGKQPQHF.

The chain couples TRBV28 to TRBJ2-1, with 7 bases identical to TRBD2. This CDR3 is 14 amino acids long. From germline, CDR1 is MDHEN and CDR2 SYDVKM. The V and J ends lost 6 bases and 2 bases, in that order; junction bases with no gene match: 4. The CDR3 DNA reads as TGTGCCAGCAGGATCGGGGGGACCTACAATGAGCAGTTCTTC. Its translation: CASRIGGTYNEQFF.

The V and J genes are TRBV5-8 and TRBJ1-5; D call uncertain. V lost 0 bases and J lost 3, with 10 bases in between. The CDR3 has 15 residues. CDR1 and CDR2 from the germline V gene are SGHTS and YDEGEE. Here the CDR3 reads CASSLDRKPNQPQHF. In DNA form, the CDR3 reads TGTGCCAGCAGCTTGGACAGAAAACCCAATCAGCCCCAGCATTTT.

The chain joins TRBV30 to TRBJ2-2; D call uncertain. V lost 0 bases and J lost 4, with 6 bases in between. In germline, CDR1 is GTSNPN, CDR2 SVGIG (reference sequence). This CDR3 spans 13 amino acids. Here the CDR3 DNA reads TGTGCCTGGAGTGTGTCCGTCACCGGGGAGCTGTTTTTT. Translated: CAWSVSVTGELFF.

The J gene is TRBJ2-4, the V gene TRBV2; D tentatively reads TRBD1 or TRBD2 (7 bases each). Between the trimmed V and J ends, which lost 8 bases and 4 bases, there was a span of 18 bases. CDR1 SNHLY and CDR2 FYNNEI come from the germline V gene. The CDR3 length is 15 residues. The CDR3 sequence: CASLTPGGGKNIQYF. The CDR3 DNA sequence: TGTGCCAGCCTTACCCCAGGGGGGGGGAAAAACATTCAGTACTTC. The full variable domain, with the rest looked up from reference TRBV2 and TRBJ2-4, is EPEVTQTPSHQVTQMGQEVILRCVPISNHLYFYWYRQILGQKVEFLVSFYNNEISEKSEIFDDQFSVERPDGSNFTLKIRSTKLEDSAMYFCASLTPGGGKNIQYFGAGTRLSVL.

The chain has TRBV19 and TRBJ1-1; maybe TRBD1 (6 bases). The CDR3 sequence is 15 residues long. CDR1 is LNHDA, CDR2 SQIVND, per germline (reference sequence). The V and J ends lost 3 bases and 11 bases respectively, with 22 bases between them. The CDR3 DNA reads TGTGCCAGTAGTATCGGGGGCAGGAGGGGATTTGATGCTTTCTTT. Its translation: CASSIGGRRGFDAFF.

The chain couples TRBV29-1 to TRBJ1-6; D is possibly TRBD1 (5 bases). Germline V lookup: CDR1 SQVTM, CDR2 ANQGSEA. The V gene lost 5 bases and the J gene lost 4 bases, with 9 bases spanning the gap. The CDR3 length is 13 residues. As DNA, the CDR3 is TGCAGCGTTACTTCAGGGTATAATTCACCCCTCCACTTT. It encodes CSVTSGYNSPLHF.

The gene calls are TRBV28 and TRBJ2-5; 9 bases match TRBD1. After removal of 3 bases from V and 4 bases from J, the junction contained 9 bases not matched to a gene. Germline CDR1 MDHEN, CDR2 SYDVKM. This CDR3 comprises 16 residues. The CDR3 loop reads CASSLPQGAGGETQYF. In DNA form, the CDR3 reads TGTGCCAGCAGTTTGCCACAGGGGGCCGGCGGAGAGACCCAGTACTTC.

The sample holds one count of this clone. V is TRBV19 and J is TRBJ2-2; D may correspond to TRBD1 or TRBD2 (6 bases each). V lost 1 base to trimming and J lost 5 bases, with 11 bases between them. The germline V gene encodes CDR1 LNHDA and CDR2 SQIVND (reference sequence). This CDR3 has 15 amino acids. The CDR3: CASSIVTGRTGELFF. Here the CDR3 DNA reads TGTGCCAGTAGTATAGTAACAGGGAGGACCGGGGAGCTGTTTTTT.

The CDR3 sequence is CASSVRVDNEQFF. As DNA, the CDR3 is TGTGCCAGCAGCGTACGGGTCGACAATGAGCAGTTCTTC. The V call is TRBV9, the J call TRBJ2-1; D gene unclear. Germline CDR1 and CDR2: SGDLS and YYNGEE. The CDR3 has 13 residues. Trimming removed 1 base at V and 5 bases at J, with 7 bases between. Complete variable domain (other parts from reference TRBV9 and TRBJ2-1): DSGVTQTPKHLITATGQRVTLRCSPRSGDLSVYWYQQSLDQGLQFLIQYYNGEERAKGNILERFSAQQFPDLHSELNLSSLELGDSALYFCASSVRVDNEQFFGPGTRLTVL.

This chain joins TRBV28 and TRBJ1-2; D perhaps matches TRBD1 (6 bases). Trimming shortened V by 10 bases and J by 4 bases, and 16 bases separated the two germline ends. Germline V gives CDR1 MDHEN, CDR2 SYDVKM. CDR3 length equals 13 residues. The CDR3 reads CATLDVRGYGYTF. CDR3 in DNA: TGTGCCACCCTAGACGTCAGGGGCTATGGCTACACCTTC.

The chain joins TRBV5-3 to TRBJ2-1; 12 nucleotides align to TRBD2. TRBV5-3 falls under the ORF class, with uncertain function. J lost 5 bases, V lost 3 bases, and 18 bases had no gene match. The CDR3 is 20 residues long. The CDR3, as DNA: TGTGCCAGAAGCTGTGCCGGGACTAGCGGGCTTCCCGAGTCGGACAATGAGCAGTTCTTC. It codes for CARSCAGTSGLPESDNEQFF.

The J gene is TRBJ1-1, the V gene TRBV7-9, with a weak D call TRBD1 (6 bases). V was clipped by 0 bases and J by 5 bases, with 10 bases between them. The CDR3 covers 14 residues. Germline loops: CDR1 SEHNR, CDR2 FQNEAQ (reference sequence). CDR3 sequence (DNA): TGTGCCAGCAGCTTAGCGGGAGGGGGGACTGAAGCTTTCTTT. Protein: CASSLAGGGTEAFF.

This clone was recorded once. The chain is built from TRBV7-6 and TRBJ1-2; D is possibly TRBD1 (6 bases). This CDR3 region has 13 residues. Germline V lookup: CDR1 SGHVS, CDR2 FNYEAQ. V was shortened by 5 bases and J by 1 base, with 8 bases between the two germline ends. CDR3 in DNA: TGTGCCAGCAGCGAAGGGGGTAACTATGGCTACACCTTC. Its protein is CASSEGGNYGYTF.

The V gene is TRBV4-2, the J gene TRBJ1-5; no clear D. There are 14 residues in the CDR3. Germline V gene lookup returns CDR1 LGHNA and CDR2 YNFKEQ. V was pared by 4 bases and J by 7 bases, with 14 bases between. The CDR3 region is CASSLLVEAQPQHF. CDR3 in DNA: TGTGCCAGCAGCCTCCTGGTAGAGGCACAGCCCCAGCATTTT.